One sample yielded the 13 T cell receptor beta chains listed below, sequenced in a study of spatial heterogeneity in lung cancer. Via MiXCR, TCRdb re-called the 5' RACE reads, giving one row per CDR3 protein. This table holds 20,000 to 25,000 distinct CDR3 sequences, 8.8% found once. Study-level results: Tumoral mutation counts were tracked by counts of expanded intratumoral alpha and beta TCRs.

The time point: sample taken at primary tumor resection. No antigen has been identified for these receptors. Sequencing was performed on lung tumor tissue, taken at surgery. These receptor sequences come from a male donor with early-stage non-small cell lung cancer.

This clonotype was observed a handful of times. This rearrangement joins TRBV7-8 to TRBJ2-3; possibly TRBD1 or TRBD2 for D (6 bases each). The CDR3 contains 16 residues. Germline CDR1 reads SGHVS; CDR2 reads FQNEAQ. V was cut by 4 bases and J by 2 bases, with 16 bases left in between. CDR3 nucleotide sequence: TGTGCCAGCAGCTCGACCCAGGGGACTTTCACAGATACGCAGTATTTT. Its protein is CASSSTQGTFTDTQYF. The whole variable domain, remainder taken from reference TRBV7-8 and TRBJ2-3, is GAGVSQSPRYKVAKRGQDVALRCDPISGHVSLFWYQQALGQGPEFLTYFQNEAQLDKSGLPSDRFFAERPEGSVSTLKIQRTQQEDSAVYLCASSSTQGTFTDTQYFGPGTRLTVL.

This clonotype is termed medium-sized. The chain combines TRBV20-1 with TRBJ2-5, with D tentatively TRBD1 or TRBD2 (5 bases each). The CDR3 loop spans 13 amino acids. V lost 1 base to trimming and J lost 5 bases, with 11 bases between them. Germline V gene data show CDR1 as DFQATT and CDR2 as SNEGSKA (reference sequence). CDR3 loop: CSARVGAGETQYF. The CDR3 DNA reads as TGCAGTGCTAGAGTCGGGGCCGGGGAGACCCAGTACTTC.

In its sample, this clonotype is medium-sized. The V gene is TRBV7-9, the J gene TRBJ2-1; D ambiguous. Between the trimmed V and J ends, which lost 1 base and 4 bases, there was a span of 8 bases. CDR3 length: 14 residues. CDR1 is SEHNR, CDR2 FQNEAQ, per germline (reference sequence). CDR3 DNA: TGTGCCAGCAGCTTAGGTACACTTTACAATGAGCAGTTCTTC. It yields the protein CASSLGTLYNEQFF. Looking up the rest from reference TRBV7-9 and TRBJ2-1 gives the full variable domain: DTGVSQNPRHKITKRGQNVTFRCDPISEHNRLYWYRQTLGQGPEFLTYFQNEAQLEKSRLLSDRFSAERPKGSFSTLEIQRTEQGDSAMYLCASSLGTLYNEQFFGPGTRLTVL.

This clonotype was seen many times. V is TRBV5-1 and J is TRBJ2-7, with D unresolved. Germline CDR1 and CDR2: SGHRS and YFSETQ. This CDR3 region has 12 residues. Trimming cost V 3 bases and J 0 bases, with 4 bases left between them. The CDR3 DNA reads TGCGCCAGCAGCTCCACCTCCTACGAGCAGTACTTC. Translation gives CASSSTSYEQYF.

Sample share makes this clonotype medium-sized (0.01 to 0.1%). The CDR3 protein is CSARELRGTEAFF. CDR3 DNA: TGCAGTGCTAGAGAGCTCCGGGGCACTGAAGCTTTCTTT. This chain uses TRBV20-1 with TRBJ1-1, with D unresolved. With 0 bases removed from V and 4 bases from J, the gap between germline ends came to 9 bases. Germline V gene lookup returns CDR1 DFQATT and CDR2 SNEGSKA (reference sequence). The CDR3 covers 13 residues.

The chain carries TRBV5-6 and TRBJ1-2; D perhaps matches TRBD1 (5 bases). V lost 4 bases to trimming and J lost 4 bases, with 20 bases between them. The CDR3 is 16 amino acids. Germline CDR1 reads SGHDT; CDR2 reads YYEEEE. CDR3 region: CASSPRDRTPIYGYTF. For the CDR3, the DNA is TGTGCCAGCAGCCCACGGGACCGCACACCGATCTATGGCTACACCTTC.

This clonotype is medium-sized by share. The V call is TRBV2, the J call TRBJ2-1; no reliable D call. V lost 5 bases to trimming and J lost 0 bases, with 11 bases between them. Germline lookup yields CDR1 SNHLY and CDR2 FYNNEI. CDR3 length: 15 amino acids. The chain's CDR3 is CASSHDTSSYNEQFF. The CDR3 bases are TGTGCCAGCAGTCATGACACTTCCTCCTACAATGAGCAGTTCTTC.

This clonotype was observed a handful of times. The chain is built from TRBV7-9 and TRBJ2-6, with 7 bases that match TRBD1. The V segment lost 5 bases and the J segment 0 bases; nucleotides outside the gene matches: 10. The CDR3 spans 18 residues. Germline assignment: CDR1 SEHNR and CDR2 FQNEAQ (reference sequence). In DNA, the CDR3 is TGTGCCAGCAGCGGCCGGGACAGCCTACTCTCTGGGGCCAACGTCCTGACTTTC. Amino acid sequence: CASSGRDSLLSGANVLTF.

The chain employs TRBV7-9 and TRBJ2-7; D call uncertain. The CDR3 loop spans 13 amino acids. Trimming took 1 base from V and 6 from J, leaving 10 bases between them. CDR1 and CDR2 (germline): SEHNR, FQNEAQ (reference sequence). CDR3 sequence: CASSLESSPEQYF. The CDR3 nucleotides read TGTGCCAGCAGCTTAGAATCGAGTCCCGAGCAGTACTTC.

This chain joins TRBV11-2 and TRBJ2-2, with D unclear. Germline V lookup: CDR1 SGHAT, CDR2 FQNNGV. CDR3 length: 15 residues. V was shortened by 2 bases and J by 0 bases, with 7 bases between the two germline ends. This CDR3 is CASSLILTNTGELFF. In DNA form, the CDR3 reads TGTGCCAGCAGCTTAATACTGACGAACACCGGGGAGCTGTTTTTT. The full variable domain, in which reference TRBV11-2 and TRBJ2-2 provide the parts outside the CDR3, is EAGVAQSPRYKIIEKRQSVAFWCNPISGHATLYWYQQILGQGPKLLIQFQNNGVVDDSQLPKDRFSAERLKGVDSTLKIQPAKLEDSAVYLCASSLILTNTGELFFGEGSRLTVL.

This clonotype was seen a handful of times. The chain carries TRBV11-2 and TRBJ2-7; 8 positions agree with TRBD1. V trimming: 4 bases; J trimming: 5 bases; junction bases outside the gene matches: 7. Looked up from germline, CDR1 is SGHAT and CDR2 is FQNNGV. The CDR3 runs to 14 residues. CDR3 DNA: TGTGCCAGCAGCTCCCTGGACAGGGTTAACGAGCAGTACTTC. Translation: CASSSLDRVNEQYF.

This clonotype was observed a few times. In nucleotides, the CDR3 is TGTGCCAGCAGCTCACCGGGACTAGGGACGATCCATGAGCAGTTCTTC. As protein: CASSSPGLGTIHEQFF. V is TRBV7-2 and J is TRBJ2-1; 8 nucleotides align to TRBD2. V shed 4 bases, J shed 8 bases, and the junction held 13 bases outside the gene matches. The CDR3 length is 16 residues. Looked up from germline, CDR1 is SGHTA and CDR2 is FQGNSA.

This clonotype was picked up many times. The gene calls are TRBV9 and TRBJ2-3; 10 bases match TRBD1. The junction had 3 bases not matched to a gene; V was cut back by 0 bases and J by 5 bases. Per the germline V gene, CDR1 is SGDLS and CDR2 is YYNGEE. The CDR3 is 15 residues long. CDR3 in DNA: TGTGCCAGCAGCGTAGCGACAGGGGGCGGAGATACGCAGTATTTT. Residues: CASSVATGGGDTQYF.